A single sample is the source of the 15 T cell receptor beta chains below, sequenced in a study of blood T cell repertoires in COVID-19 (TCRdb year 2020). Library method: the immunoSEQ multiplex PCR assay. TCRdb took this table from immuneACCESS and kept in-frame rearrangements with V and J called. Such tables lack part of the clones; where checked against another copy, unresolved V genes explain under half of the gap, and the rest is unexplained. This sample gives approximately 150,000 clones in total; about 85% of them show up just once. The ten top clones hold 4% of the sample. Material for sequencing was PBMCs or T cells enriched from blood (not recorded which). Every receptor here comes from a woman aged 40-49 years who had been exposed to COVID-19.

The CDR3: CASRYRVASQYF. CDR3 nucleotide sequence: TGTGCCAGCAGGTACAGGGTTGCTTCGCAGTATTTT. This chain joins TRBV2 and TRBJ2-3; TRBD1 is a possible D gene (6 bases). The CDR3 has 12 residues. Per germline, CDR1 SNHLY and CDR2 FYNNEI. Trimming removed 6 bases at V and 10 bases at J, with 14 bases between. Full variable domain (missing parts from reference TRBV2 and TRBJ2-3): EPEVTQTPSHQVTQMGQEVILRCVPISNHLYFYWYRQILGQKVEFLVSFYNNEISEKSEIFDDQFSVERPDGSNFTLKIRSTKLEDSAMYFCASRYRVASQYFGPGTRLTVL.

The chain couples TRBV19 to TRBJ1-1, with D tentatively TRBD1 (6 bases). Germline-derived CDR1 and CDR2 are LNHDA and SQIVND (reference sequence). The CDR3 sequence is 16 residues long. V shed 1 base and J shed 0 bases, with 12 bases lying between them. The DNA for the CDR3 is TGTGCCAGTAGTATAGTAGGGTCAGGGGTGAACACTGAAGCTTTCTTT. Protein: CASSIVGSGVNTEAFF.

This chain joins TRBV12-3 or TRBV12-4 and TRBJ2-2; D call uncertain. V gave up 3 bases and J gave up 6 bases, with 2 bases separating them. CDR3 length equals 11 residues. The CDR3 loop is CASSFAGELFF. The DNA for the CDR3 is TGTGCCAGCAGTTTCGCCGGGGAGCTGTTTTTT.

The chain joins TRBV10-2 to TRBJ2-7; D gene uncertain. V lost 4 bases and J 2 bases, leaving 12 bases between the germline ends. This CDR3 region has 14 residues. Germline CDR1 WSHSY, CDR2 SAAADI. DNA of the CDR3: TGCGCCAGCAGTGTGCGGCAGCCTGCCTACGAGCAGTACTTC. Protein product: CASSVRQPAYEQYF.

The CDR3 spells CASSLDRGTEAFF. In DNA form, the CDR3 reads TGTGCCAGCAGCTTAGACAGGGGGACTGAAGCTTTCTTT. The V call is TRBV11-2, the J call TRBJ1-1, with TRBD1 identical over 7 bases. This CDR3 contains 13 residues. Germline loops: CDR1 SGHAT, CDR2 FQNNGV. Germline trimming cut 0 bases from V and 5 bases from J; bases unmatched to any gene: 0.

This chain connects TRBV7-8 to TRBJ1-5, with a possible D match to TRBD1 (5 bases). The V and J ends lost 1 base and 4 bases respectively, with 8 bases between them. The V gene's germline CDR1 is SGHVS and CDR2 FQNEAQ. The CDR3 sequence is 14 residues long. The CDR3 region is CASSLVRDNQPQHF. For the CDR3, the DNA is TGTGCCAGCAGCTTAGTCAGGGATAATCAGCCCCAGCATTTT.

The chain links TRBV5-1 to TRBJ1-1; TRBD1 matches at 8 bases. The CDR3 is 15 amino acids. V lost 5 bases to trimming and J lost 6 bases; unmatched junction nucleotides: 12. Germline V lookup: CDR1 SGHRS, CDR2 YFSETQ. CDR3 in DNA: TGCGCCAGCAGTTTGCAGGGGGCTCGGTTCGCTGAAGCTTTCTTT. Translation: CASSLQGARFAEAFF.

The rearrangement joins TRBV29-1 to TRBJ2-7, with 9 bases fitting TRBD1. Germline V lookup: CDR1 SQVTM, CDR2 ANQGSEA. The CDR3 extends over 13 amino acids. V lost 3 bases to trimming and J lost 3 bases; unmatched junction nucleotides: 3. CDR3 residues: CSVDGDRDYEQYF. As DNA, the CDR3 is TGCAGCGTTGACGGGGACAGGGACTACGAGCAGTACTTC.

The chain couples TRBV3-1 (or the pseudogene TRBV3-2) to TRBJ1-1; TRBD1 is a possible D gene (5 bases). This CDR3 has 13 amino acids. V was shortened by 4 bases and J by 2 bases, with 8 bases between the two germline ends. Germline CDR1 LGHDT, CDR2 YNNKEL (reference sequence). CDR3 in DNA: TGTGCCAGCAGCCCACAGGTAAACACTGAAGCTTTCTTT. This encodes CASSPQVNTEAFF.

V is TRBV7-9 and J is TRBJ2-3; 11 positions match TRBD2. The junction had 15 bases not matched to a gene; V was cut back by 11 bases and J by 2 bases. There are 17 residues in the CDR3. Germline CDR1 is SEHNR and CDR2 is FQNEAQ (reference sequence). CDR3 sequence (DNA): TGTGCCCTCGACGGGGTGACTAGCGGGGTTTTCACAGATACGCAGTATTTT. It specifies CALDGVTSGVFTDTQYF.

V and J are TRBV4-3 and TRBJ2-7; D is unclear. Germline V gene sequence: CDR1 LGHNA, CDR2 YSLEER. The CDR3 is 15 amino acids. V was clipped by 0 bases and J by 0 bases, with 9 bases between them. CDR3 sequence (DNA): TGCGCCAGCAGCCAAGATCCCAGAAGCTCCTACGAGCAGTACTTC. Its protein product is CASSQDPRSSYEQYF.

This chain uses TRBV7-6 with TRBJ2-2, with a tentative D call TRBD1 (6 bases). This CDR3 is built from 14 residues. CDR1 SGHVS and CDR2 FNYEAQ come from the germline V gene. With 1 base removed from V and 4 bases from J, the gap between germline ends came to 7 bases. This CDR3 reads CASSLVGGTGELFF. For the CDR3, the DNA is TGTGCCAGCAGCTTAGTAGGGGGCACCGGGGAGCTGTTTTTT.

The genes are TRBV6-5 and TRBJ2-3; no reliable D call. The germline V and J ends were trimmed by 6 bases and 5 bases, with 6 bases remaining between them. CDR3 length: 11 residues. Germline CDR1 reads MNHEY; CDR2 reads SVGAGI. CDR3: CASSLLDTQYF. As DNA, the CDR3 is TGTGCCAGCAGCCTACTAGATACGCAGTATTTT.

The gene calls are TRBV3-1 (or the pseudogene TRBV3-2) and TRBJ2-5; 10 bases are shared with TRBD2. Losses at the gene ends were 4 bases for V and 2 bases for J; bases not matched to a gene: 4. The germline gives CDR1 LGHDT, CDR2 YNNKEL (reference sequence). There are 15 residues in the CDR3. CDR3 in DNA: TGTGCCAGCAGCCGCAGCGGGAGGGTTCAAGAGACCCAGTACTTC. Translated: CASSRSGRVQETQYF.

The chain combines TRBV4-1 with TRBJ1-3; the D gene is possibly TRBD1 (5 bases). There are 17 residues in the CDR3. Germline loops: CDR1 MGHRA, CDR2 YSYEKL. Trimming removed 3 bases from V and 3 bases from J, with 18 bases in between. The CDR3 bases are TGCGCCAGCAGCCAGGCAGCCTCAGGGTTTTATGGAAACACCATATATTTT. Amino acids: CASSQAASGFYGNTIYF.